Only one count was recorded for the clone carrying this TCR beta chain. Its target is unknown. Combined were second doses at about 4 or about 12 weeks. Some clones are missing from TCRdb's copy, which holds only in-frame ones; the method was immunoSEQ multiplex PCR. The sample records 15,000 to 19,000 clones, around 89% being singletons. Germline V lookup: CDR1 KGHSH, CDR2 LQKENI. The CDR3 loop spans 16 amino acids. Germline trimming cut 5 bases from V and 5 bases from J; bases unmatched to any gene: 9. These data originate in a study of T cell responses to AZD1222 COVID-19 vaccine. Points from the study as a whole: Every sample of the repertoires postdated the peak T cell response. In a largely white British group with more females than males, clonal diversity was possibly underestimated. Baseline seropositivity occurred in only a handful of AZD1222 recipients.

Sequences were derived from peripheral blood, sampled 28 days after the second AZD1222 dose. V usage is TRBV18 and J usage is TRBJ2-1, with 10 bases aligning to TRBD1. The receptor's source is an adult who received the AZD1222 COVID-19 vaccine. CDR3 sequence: CASSDDRGRNDNEQFF. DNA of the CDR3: TGTGCCAGCTCAGATGACAGGGGGCGAAATGACAATGAGCAGTTCTTC.